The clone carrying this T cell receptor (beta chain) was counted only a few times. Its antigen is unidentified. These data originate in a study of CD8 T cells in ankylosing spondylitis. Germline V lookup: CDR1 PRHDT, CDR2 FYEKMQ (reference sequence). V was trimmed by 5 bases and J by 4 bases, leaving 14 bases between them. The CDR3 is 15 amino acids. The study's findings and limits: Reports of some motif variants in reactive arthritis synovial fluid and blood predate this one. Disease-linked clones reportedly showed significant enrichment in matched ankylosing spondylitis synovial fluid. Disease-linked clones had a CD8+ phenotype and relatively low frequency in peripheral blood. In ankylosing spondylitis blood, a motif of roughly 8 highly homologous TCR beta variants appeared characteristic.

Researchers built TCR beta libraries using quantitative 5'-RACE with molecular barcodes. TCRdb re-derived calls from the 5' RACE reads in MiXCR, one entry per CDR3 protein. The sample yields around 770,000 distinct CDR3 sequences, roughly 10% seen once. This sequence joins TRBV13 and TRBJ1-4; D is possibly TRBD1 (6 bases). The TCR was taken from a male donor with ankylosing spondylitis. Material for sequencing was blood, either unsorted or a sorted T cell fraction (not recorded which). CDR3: CASSPRTDYNEKLFF. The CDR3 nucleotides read TGTGCCAGCAGCCCAAGGACAGACTATAATGAAAAACTGTTTTTT.